Below, 32 T cell receptor beta chains from the same sample are listed, as sequenced in a study of shared clonotypes between healthy human individuals. The protocol was immunoSEQ multiplex PCR, while the TCRdb copy is restricted to in-frame clones and leaves out a portion. The sample has roughly 2.2 million clones, around 90% seen once. Sequenced sample: naive CD4+ T cells from PBMCs. Subset denoted: CD45RA+ positively selected. All receptors derive from a young man in good health. Some clones in this sample may be carry-over from other donors' samples.

The chain is built from TRBV5-4 and TRBJ2-5, with TRBD2 matching 14 bases. V shed 4 bases and J 6 bases; nucleotides not matched to a gene: 14. The CDR3 sequence is 18 residues long. In germline, CDR1 is SGHNT, CDR2 YYREEE (reference sequence). The CDR3 DNA reads TGTGCCAGCAGCCGGGGGGGGACTAGCGGGAGCGATATGAAGACCCAGTACTTC. Translating it yields CASSRGGTSGSDMKTQYF.

The chain has TRBV10-1 and TRBJ1-2; D possibly corresponds to TRBD1 (5 bases). CDR3 length equals 15 residues. V was trimmed by 2 bases and J by 4 bases, leaving 14 bases between them. Germline V gene lookup returns CDR1 WNHNN and CDR2 SYGVQD (reference sequence). The DNA of the CDR3 is TGCGCCAGCAGTGAGACCGCGGGGGAAATCTATGGCTACACCTTC. Protein product: CASSETAGEIYGYTF.

This CDR3 reads CASSPFGDNLGYEQYF. The CDR3 DNA is TGTGCCAGCTCACCCTTTGGCGATAATCTGGGGTACGAGCAGTACTTC. The rearrangement uses TRBV18 and TRBJ2-7; unclear D gene. Germline V CDR1 and CDR2: KGHSH, LQKENI. This CDR3 contains 16 residues. Trimming pared 3 bases from V and 4 bases from J, leaving 19 bases between.

The chain recombines TRBV5-5 with TRBJ2-5; the match to TRBD2 covers 9 bases. Unmatched junction bases numbered 11, after V lost 0 bases and J lost 5 bases. The CDR3 extends over 17 amino acids. Germline assignment: CDR1 SGHKS and CDR2 YYEKEE (reference sequence). CDR3 DNA: TGTGCCAGCAGCTTGGGGCTCGGCGGGAGGGCCCAGGAGACCCAGTACTTC. It translates to CASSLGLGGRAQETQYF.

Turning to this clone: Other DNA sequences in the sample encode the same CDR3. The chain has TRBV9 and TRBJ1-1; tentatively, D is TRBD1 (5 bases). V gave up 2 bases and J gave up 1 base, with 6 bases separating them. Germline values: CDR1 SGDLS, CDR2 YYNGEE. The CDR3 spans 13 residues. The DNA of the CDR3 is TGTGCCAGCAGCGTGAGGGGGAACACTGAAGCTTTCTTT. It yields the protein CASSVRGNTEAFF.

As to this clone: Distinct nucleotide sequences in the sample also encode this CDR3. The chain combines TRBV11-1 with TRBJ2-6; no definite D call. This CDR3 has 13 residues. Trimming shortened V by 2 bases and J by 1 base, and 0 bases separated the two germline ends. Per the germline V gene, CDR1 is SGHAT and CDR2 is FQDESV (reference sequence). DNA for the CDR3: TGTGCCAGCAGCTTATCTGGGGCCAACGTCCTGACTTTC. Amino acid sequence: CASSLSGANVLTF.

V is TRBV29-1 and J is TRBJ1-3; no firm D call. The V gene lost 6 bases and the J gene lost 3 bases, with 18 bases spanning the gap. The CDR3 contains 15 residues. Germline V lookup: CDR1 SQVTM, CDR2 ANQGSEA. The CDR3 sequence: CSVLLGYGDGNTIYF. CDR3 DNA sequence: TGCAGCGTACTTCTCGGGTATGGAGATGGAAACACCATATATTTT.

The chain links TRBV5-4 to TRBJ1-1; no reliable D call. The germline V and J ends were trimmed by 3 bases and 0 bases, with 12 bases remaining between them. CDR3 length: 15 amino acids. The germline gives CDR1 SGHNT, CDR2 YYREEE (reference sequence). As DNA, the CDR3 is TGTGCCAGCAGCTCGACGACGGAGATGAACACTGAAGCTTTCTTT. Protein: CASSSTTEMNTEAFF.

V is TRBV29-1 and J is TRBJ1-4, with a weak D call TRBD1 (6 bases). V was pared by 6 bases and J by 8 bases, with 13 bases between. The germline CDR1 and CDR2 sequences are SQVTM and ANQGSEA. The CDR3 loop spans 12 amino acids. CDR3 amino acids: CSVKGGGEKLFF. The DNA of the CDR3 is TGCAGCGTGAAGGGGGGTGGAGAAAAACTGTTTTTT.

This sequence joins TRBV28 and TRBJ2-3; 12 nucleotides agree with TRBD1. Germline-derived CDR1 and CDR2 are MDHEN and SYDVKM. V shed 6 bases and J 6 bases; nucleotides not matched to a gene: 7. The CDR3 is 15 amino acids. CDR3 nucleotides: TGTGCCAGCAGAATAACGGGACAGGGGGCTGATACGCAGTATTTT. The encoded protein is CASRITGQGADTQYF.

Written as DNA, the CDR3 is TGTGCCAGCAGCTACGACAGGAAAAACATTCAGTACTTC. Its translation: CASSYDRKNIQYF. This chain uses TRBV7-2 with TRBJ2-4, with D possibly TRBD1 on 6 matching bases. The length of the CDR3 is 13 residues. Between the trimmed V and J ends, which lost 4 bases and 4 bases, there was a span of 8 bases. The germline gives CDR1 SGHTA, CDR2 FQGNSA. Combining the CDR3 with reference TRBV7-2 and TRBJ2-4 gives the whole variable domain GAGVSQSPSNKVTEKGKDVELRCDPISGHTALYWYRQSLGQGLEFLIYFQGNSAPDKSGLPSDRFSAERTGGSVSTLTIQRTQQEDSAVYLCASSYDRKNIQYFGAGTRLSVL.

This chain connects TRBV9 to TRBJ2-2; D gene uncertain. CDR3 length: 15 residues. V dropped 4 bases and J dropped 2 bases, with 12 bases sitting between them. CDR1 and CDR2 from the germline V gene are SGDLS and YYNGEE. The CDR3 loop is CASSPRPVNTGELFF. DNA of the CDR3: TGTGCCAGCAGCCCACGACCGGTAAACACCGGGGAGCTGTTTTTT.

This clone has just one count. The chain is built from TRBV25-1 and TRBJ1-2, with 11 bases that match TRBD1. Trimming took 5 bases from V and 2 from J; bases not matched to a gene: 1. The CDR3 loop spans 14 amino acids. The germline V gene has CDR1 MGHDK and CDR2 SYGVNS. The CDR3 sequence is CASSRTGGNYGYTF. The CDR3 region has the DNA TGTGCCAGCAGTAGGACAGGGGGCAACTATGGCTACACCTTC.

J is TRBJ1-1 and V is TRBV29-1; D is unclear. The CDR3 is 13 residues long. The ends were cut back, 8 bases at V and 1 base at J, with 14 bases in the middle. Germline V gene lookup returns CDR1 SQVTM and CDR2 ANQGSEA. The CDR3, as DNA: TGCAGCTCAAAAGCGTGGGGGAACACTGAAGCTTTCTTT. Amino acids: CSSKAWGNTEAFF.

About this clone itself: Other DNA sequences in the same sample also yield this CDR3. The V call is TRBV9, the J call TRBJ2-7, with TRBD2 matching over 10 bases. Germline CDR1 and CDR2: SGDLS and YYNGEE. The CDR3 length is 15 residues. V was clipped by 0 bases and J by 4 bases; unmatched bases: 4. CDR3 residues: CASSVGTSGTYEQYF. In DNA form, the CDR3 reads TGTGCCAGCAGCGTAGGAACTAGCGGGACATACGAGCAGTACTTC.

This rearrangement joins TRBV5-1 to TRBJ2-5, with unresolved D. In germline, CDR1 is SGHRS, CDR2 YFSETQ. V was pared by 5 bases and J by 1 base, with 9 bases between. The CDR3 has 13 residues. The CDR3 is CASSQETQETQYF. In nucleotides, the CDR3 is TGCGCCAGCAGTCAAGAGACCCAAGAGACCCAGTACTTC.

The chain links TRBV5-1 to TRBJ2-1; D perhaps matches TRBD1 (6 bases). The CDR3 is made up of 15 amino acids. Per the germline V gene, CDR1 is SGHRS and CDR2 is YFSETQ. V lost 6 bases and J 2 bases, leaving 15 bases between the germline ends. CDR3 region: CASTDTGQPYNEQFF. Written as DNA, the CDR3 is TGCGCCAGCACCGACACAGGACAGCCCTACAATGAGCAGTTCTTC.

In regard to this clone: The identical CDR3 is also encoded by other nucleotide sequences in the sample. J is TRBJ2-1 and V is TRBV2; the D is unclear. V was shortened by 6 bases and J by 4 bases, with 4 bases between the two germline ends. Germline assignment: CDR1 SNHLY and CDR2 FYNNEI. This CDR3 is built from 11 residues. The DNA for the CDR3 is TGTGCCAGCAGGGAATACAATGAGCAGTTCTTC. It is translated as CASREYNEQFF.

This chain's CDR3 is CASSLGTGYNEQFF. In DNA, the CDR3 is TGCGCCAGCAGCCTAGGGACAGGGTACAATGAGCAGTTCTTC. The gene calls are TRBV4-3 and TRBJ2-1; 9 bases agree with TRBD1. The CDR3 is made up of 14 amino acids. Germline loops: CDR1 LGHNA, CDR2 YSLEER. With 4 bases clipped from V and 4 bases from J, the junction kept 2 bases outside the gene matches.

The chain uses TRBV18 and TRBJ2-3; 9 nucleotides line up with TRBD1. V lost 4 bases to trimming and J lost 2 bases; unmatched junction nucleotides: 7. The CDR3 loop spans 16 amino acids. Germline V gene data show CDR1 as KGHSH and CDR2 as LQKENI. DNA of the CDR3: TGTGCCAGCTCACGGGACAGGGTCGACTACACAGATACGCAGTATTTT. This translates into CASSRDRVDYTDTQYF. Using reference TRBV18 and TRBJ2-3 for the parts outside the CDR3, the full variable domain is NAGVMQNPRHLVRRRGQEARLRCSPMKGHSHVYWYRQLPEEGLKFMVYLQKENIIDESGMPKERFSAEFPKEGPSILRIQQVVRGDSAAYFCASSRDRVDYTDTQYFGPGTRLTVL.

This chain connects TRBV4-1 to TRBJ2-2; D not resolved. V was cut by 4 bases and J by 0 bases, with 21 bases left in between. This CDR3 comprises 19 residues. CDR1 MGHRA and CDR2 YSYEKL come from the germline V gene. Written as DNA, the CDR3 is TGCGCCAGCAGCCCGCCTCCTCCTCTTGCAGTCGCGAACACCGGGGAGCTGTTTTTT. Translated: CASSPPPPLAVANTGELFF.

V and J are TRBV30 and TRBJ2-1; 11 nucleotides agree with TRBD2. Germline assignment: CDR1 GTSNPN and CDR2 SVGIG (reference sequence). V trimming: 0 bases; J trimming: 10 bases; junction bases outside the gene matches: 8. CDR3 length: 15 amino acids. The CDR3 sequence: CAWSVPSGRIGEQFF. The CDR3 DNA is TGTGCCTGGAGTGTACCTAGCGGGAGGATCGGGGAGCAGTTCTTC. Full variable domain (missing parts from reference TRBV30 and TRBJ2-1): SQTIHQWPATLVQPVGSPLSLECTVEGTSNPNLYWYRQAAGRGLQLLFYSVGIGQISSEVPQNLSASRPQDRQFILSSKKLLLSDSGFYLCAWSVPSGRIGEQFFGPGTRLTVL.

The V gene is TRBV7-8, the J gene TRBJ2-7; unclear D gene. The CDR3 has 18 residues. V dropped 1 base and J dropped 3 bases, with 22 bases sitting between them. Germline CDR1 reads SGHVS; CDR2 reads FQNEAQ. The chain's CDR3 is CASSLVGLGSPLYYEQYF. The CDR3 DNA reads TGTGCCAGCAGCTTAGTGGGTTTGGGGTCGCCCTTGTACTACGAGCAGTACTTC.

This rearrangement joins TRBV30 to TRBJ2-2; TRBD1 might be the D (5 bases). Germline CDR1 GTSNPN, CDR2 SVGIG (reference sequence). Trimming removed 0 bases from V and 5 bases from J, with 13 bases in between. The CDR3 spans 15 residues. CDR3 protein: CAWSVVPGWTGELFF. In DNA, the CDR3 is TGTGCCTGGAGTGTAGTCCCAGGGTGGACCGGGGAGCTGTTTTTT.

The V and J genes are TRBV5-1 and TRBJ2-4; the D gene is possibly TRBD2 (6 bases). The CDR3 covers 13 residues. Trimming stripped 5 bases from V and 5 bases from J, with 11 bases between. Germline CDR1 and CDR2: SGHRS and YFSETQ. The CDR3 reads CASRRGPENIQYF. The CDR3 DNA is TGCGCCAGCAGGCGGGGACCAGAAAACATTCAGTACTTC.

About this clone itself: Within the sample, other DNA sequences also encode this same CDR3. In nucleotides, the CDR3 is TGTGCCAGCAGTTACTCGGGGGGCCACTATGGCTACACCTTC. Its translation is CASSYSGGHYGYTF. V is TRBV6-5 and J is TRBJ1-2, with D maybe TRBD1 (6 bases). The V and J ends lost 0 bases and 3 bases respectively, with 8 bases between them. Germline lookup yields CDR1 MNHEY and CDR2 SVGAGI. CDR3 length: 14 amino acids.

The CDR3: CASSSRGLAGYNEQFF. CDR3 nucleotide sequence: TGTGCCAGCAGCTCCCGAGGTTTAGCGGGATACAATGAGCAGTTCTTC. The gene calls are TRBV11-2 and TRBJ2-1; TRBD2 matches at 8 bases. This CDR3 is 16 amino acids long. The germline V gene has CDR1 SGHAT and CDR2 FQNNGV. Trimming took 4 bases from V and 4 from J; bases not matched to a gene: 9.

The chain combines TRBV7-3 with TRBJ1-3; 7 nucleotides agree with TRBD1. Germline V lookup: CDR1 SGHTA, CDR2 FQGTGA. CDR3 size: 15 residues. V lost 0 bases and J lost 2; bases outside the gene matches: 1. For the CDR3, the DNA is TGTGCCAGCAGCTTAACGACAGGGACTGGAAACACCATATATTTT. Protein product: CASSLTTGTGNTIYF.

The V gene is TRBV2, the J gene TRBJ2-7; D gene ambiguous. Deletions cut 6 bases from V and 2 bases from J, with 8 bases between. CDR1 and CDR2 (germline): SNHLY, FYNNEI. This CDR3 has 12 residues. CDR3 coding DNA: TGTGCCAGCAGGGACCCAACCTACGAGCAGTACTTC. Amino acids: CASRDPTYEQYF. The full variable domain, rest sourced from reference TRBV2 and TRBJ2-7, is EPEVTQTPSHQVTQMGQEVILRCVPISNHLYFYWYRQILGQKVEFLVSFYNNEISEKSEIFDDQFSVERPDGSNFTLKIRSTKLEDSAMYFCASRDPTYEQYFGPGTRLTVT.

The chain uses TRBV7-9 and TRBJ2-1, with D unresolved. The CDR3 runs 10 residues. Trimming left V 3 bases short and J 9 bases short, with 3 bases between. Germline-derived CDR1 and CDR2 are SEHNR and FQNEAQ (reference sequence). CDR3 loop: CASSFPEQFF. For the CDR3, the DNA is TGTGCCAGCAGCTTTCCTGAGCAGTTCTTC.

In this sample, this clone turned up once. The identical CDR3 is also encoded by other nucleotide sequences in the sample. The rearrangement joins TRBV5-6 to TRBJ2-5; the D gene is possibly TRBD1 (5 bases). This CDR3 spans 14 amino acids. Looked up from germline, CDR1 is SGHDT and CDR2 is YYEEEE. Trimming took 0 bases from V and 3 from J, leaving 9 bases between them. The CDR3 loop is CASSLGGREETQYF. CDR3 sequence (DNA): TGTGCCAGCAGCTTGGGGGGCAGGGAAGAGACCCAGTACTTC.

The chain joins TRBV7-2 to TRBJ2-3, with no clear D. V lost 0 bases, J lost 6 bases, and 7 bases lay in between. The CDR3 runs to 13 residues. Germline V gene sequence: CDR1 SGHTA, CDR2 FQGNSA. The CDR3 DNA reads TGTGCCAGCAGCTTAGCGGATGGGGATACGCAGTATTTT. This translates into CASSLADGDTQYF.